This T cell receptor beta chain stems from a study of blood T cell repertoires in COVID-19. Study-wide context: Nucleic acid was either cDNA or gDNA, and it came from T cells, B-cell-depleted T cells, or PBMCs.

Sequencing was performed with immunoSEQ multiplex PCR; in TCRdb, only in-frame clones are kept and a portion is missing. The sample has 150,000 to 200,000 clones; roughly 86% are singletons. The V gene's germline CDR1 is SGHAT and CDR2 FQNNGV. With 5 bases removed from V and 2 bases from J, the gap between germline ends came to 12 bases. The length of the CDR3 is 14 residues. The sequencing input was peripheral blood. The J gene is TRBJ1-2, the V gene TRBV11-2; TRBD1 might be the D (5 bases). The TCR was taken from a man aged 35 to 55 with active or convalescent COVID-19. Here the CDR3 reads CASSPLRGNYGYTF. As DNA, the CDR3 is TGTGCCAGCAGCCCCCTTCGGGGGAACTATGGCTACACCTTC. Variable domain in full (rest from reference TRBV11-2 and TRBJ1-2): EAGVAQSPRYKIIEKRQSVAFWCNPISGHATLYWYQQILGQGPKLLIQFQNNGVVDDSQLPKDRFSAERLKGVDSTLKIQPAKLEDSAVYLCASSPLRGNYGYTFGSGTRLTVV.